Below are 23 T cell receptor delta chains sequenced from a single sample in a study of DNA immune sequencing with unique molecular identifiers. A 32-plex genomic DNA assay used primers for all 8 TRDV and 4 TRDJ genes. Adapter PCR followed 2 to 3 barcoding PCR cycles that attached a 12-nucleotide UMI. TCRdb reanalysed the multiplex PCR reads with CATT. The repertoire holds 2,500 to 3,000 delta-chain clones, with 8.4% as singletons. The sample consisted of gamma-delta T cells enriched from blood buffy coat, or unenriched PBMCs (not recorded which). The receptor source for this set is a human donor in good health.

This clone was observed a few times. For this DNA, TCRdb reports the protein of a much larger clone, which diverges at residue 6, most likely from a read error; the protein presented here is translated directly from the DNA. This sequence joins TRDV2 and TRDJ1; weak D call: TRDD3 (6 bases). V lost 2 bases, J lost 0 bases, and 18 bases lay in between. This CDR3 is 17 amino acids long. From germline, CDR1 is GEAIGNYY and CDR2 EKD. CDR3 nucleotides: TGTGCCTGTGACAAACCGGGGGACCCCCCCTACACCGATAAACTCATCTTT. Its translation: CACDKPGDPPYTDKLIF.

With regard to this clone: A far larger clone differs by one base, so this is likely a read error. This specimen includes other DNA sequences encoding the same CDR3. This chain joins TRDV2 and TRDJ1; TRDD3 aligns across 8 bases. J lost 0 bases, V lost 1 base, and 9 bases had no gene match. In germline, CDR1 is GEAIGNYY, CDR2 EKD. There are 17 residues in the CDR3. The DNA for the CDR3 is TGTGCCTGTGACACTTTGGGGGATGGAAAGTACACCGATAAACTCATCTTT. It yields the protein CACDTLGDGKYTDKLIF.

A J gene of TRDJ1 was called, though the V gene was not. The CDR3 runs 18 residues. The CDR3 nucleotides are TGTGCTCTTGGGGGGGTCCCGGCCTTCGCAGTGCAAACCGATAAACTCATCTTT. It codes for CALGGVPAFAVQTDKLIF.

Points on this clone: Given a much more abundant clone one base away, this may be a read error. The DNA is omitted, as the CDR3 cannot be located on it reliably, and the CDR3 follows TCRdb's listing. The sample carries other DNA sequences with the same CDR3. The CDR3 here is CSVLLCSKHPCSLGSGRMGGLTAQLFF. No J gene call was made, and the V gene is TRAV29/DV5; the table assigns TRDD3, which was not confirmed against the DNA. Germline values: CDR1 NSMFDY, CDR2 ISSIKDK. Termini included, the CDR3 measures 27 amino acids.

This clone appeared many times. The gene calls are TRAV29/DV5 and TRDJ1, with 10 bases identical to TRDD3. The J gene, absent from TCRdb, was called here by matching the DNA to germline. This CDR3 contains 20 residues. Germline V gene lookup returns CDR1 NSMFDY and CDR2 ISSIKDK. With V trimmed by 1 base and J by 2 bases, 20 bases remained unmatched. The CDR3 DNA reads TGTGCAGCAAGCCAATCTTCCTACTCGGGGGATACGCGATTTACCGATAAACTCATCTTT. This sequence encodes CAASQSSYSGDTRFTDKLIF. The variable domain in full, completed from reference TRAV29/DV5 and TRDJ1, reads DQQVKQNSPSLSVQEGRISILNCDYTNSMFDYFLWYKKYPAEGPTFLISISSIKDKNEDGRFTVFLNKSAKHLSLHIVPSQPGDSAVYFCAASQSSYSGDTRFTDKLIFGKGTRVTVEP.

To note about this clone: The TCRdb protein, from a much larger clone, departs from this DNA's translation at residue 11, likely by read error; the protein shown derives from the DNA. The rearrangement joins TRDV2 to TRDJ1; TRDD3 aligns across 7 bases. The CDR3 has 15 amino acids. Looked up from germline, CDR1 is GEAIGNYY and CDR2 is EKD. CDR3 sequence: CACDLLGTDTEKLIF. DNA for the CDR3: TGTGCCTGTGACCTACTGGGGACAGACACCGAAAAACTCATCTTT.

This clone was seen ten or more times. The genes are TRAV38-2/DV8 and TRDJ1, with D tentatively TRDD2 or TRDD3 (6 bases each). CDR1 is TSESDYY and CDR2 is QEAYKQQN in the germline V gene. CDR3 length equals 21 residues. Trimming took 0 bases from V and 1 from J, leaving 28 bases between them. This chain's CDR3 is CAYRSAWVLQPLVGGTDKLIF. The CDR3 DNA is TGTGCTTATAGGAGCGCGTGGGTCCTACAGCCCTTGGTGGGGGGCACCGATAAACTCATCTTT.

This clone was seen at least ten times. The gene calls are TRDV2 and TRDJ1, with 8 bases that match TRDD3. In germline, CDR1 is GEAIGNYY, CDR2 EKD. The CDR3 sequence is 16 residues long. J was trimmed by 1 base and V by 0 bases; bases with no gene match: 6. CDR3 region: CACDTVGGYSTDKLIF. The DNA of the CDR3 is TGTGCCTGTGACACCGTCGGGGGATATAGCACCGATAAACTCATCTTT.

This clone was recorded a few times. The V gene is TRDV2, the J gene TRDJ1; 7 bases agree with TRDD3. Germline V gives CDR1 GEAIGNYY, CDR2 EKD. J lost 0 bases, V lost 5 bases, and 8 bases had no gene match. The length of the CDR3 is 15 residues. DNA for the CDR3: TGTGCCTGTGCCCAACTGGGGACAGACACCGATAAACTCATCTTT. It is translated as CACAQLGTDTDKLIF.

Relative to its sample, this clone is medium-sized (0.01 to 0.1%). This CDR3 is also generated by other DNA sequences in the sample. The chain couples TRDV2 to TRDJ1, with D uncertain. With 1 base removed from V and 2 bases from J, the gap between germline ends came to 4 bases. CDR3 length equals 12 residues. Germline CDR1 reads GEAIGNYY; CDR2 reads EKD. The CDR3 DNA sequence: TGTGCCTGTGACACTGGGACCGATAAACTCATCTTT. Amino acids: CACDTGTDKLIF.

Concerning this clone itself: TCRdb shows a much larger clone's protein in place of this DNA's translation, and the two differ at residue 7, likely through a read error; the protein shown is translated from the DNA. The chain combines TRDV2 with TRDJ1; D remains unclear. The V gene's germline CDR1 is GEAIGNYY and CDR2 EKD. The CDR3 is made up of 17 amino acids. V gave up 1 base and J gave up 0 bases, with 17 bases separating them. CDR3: CACDTLADGKYTDKLIF. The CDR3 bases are TGTGCCTGTGACACTCTGGCGGATGGAAAGTACACCGATAAACTCATCTTT.

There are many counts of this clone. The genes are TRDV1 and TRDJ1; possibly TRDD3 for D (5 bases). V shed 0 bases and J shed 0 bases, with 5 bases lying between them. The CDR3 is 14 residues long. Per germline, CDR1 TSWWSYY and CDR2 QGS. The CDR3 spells CALGELGDTDKLIF. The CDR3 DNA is TGTGCTCTTGGGGAACTGGGGGACACCGATAAACTCATCTTT.

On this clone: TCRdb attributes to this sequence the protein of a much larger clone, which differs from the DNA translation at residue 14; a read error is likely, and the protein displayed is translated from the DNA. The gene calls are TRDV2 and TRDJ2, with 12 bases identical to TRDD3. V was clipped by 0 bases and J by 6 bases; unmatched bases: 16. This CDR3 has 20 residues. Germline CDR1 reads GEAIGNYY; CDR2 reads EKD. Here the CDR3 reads CACDTVVLGDTPTCSAQLFF. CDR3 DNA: TGTGCCTGTGACACCGTCGTACTGGGGGATACCCCAACCTGTTCAGCACAACTCTTCTTT.

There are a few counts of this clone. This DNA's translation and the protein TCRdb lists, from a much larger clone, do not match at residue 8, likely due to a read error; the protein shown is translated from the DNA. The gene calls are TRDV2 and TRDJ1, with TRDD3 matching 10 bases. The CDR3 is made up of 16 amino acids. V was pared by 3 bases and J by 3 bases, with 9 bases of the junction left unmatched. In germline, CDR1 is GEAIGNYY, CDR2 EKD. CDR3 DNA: TGTGCCTGTGACCCTATTGGGGGATACAGAGCCGATAAACTCATCTTT. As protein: CACDPIGGYRADKLIF.

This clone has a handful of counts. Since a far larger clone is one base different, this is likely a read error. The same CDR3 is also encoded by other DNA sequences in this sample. The CDR3 loop is CACDTLLGSSWDTRQMFF. The DNA of the CDR3 is TGTGCCTGTGACACTCTACTTGGGAGCTCCTGGGACACCCGACAGATGTTTTTC. The chain couples TRDV2 to TRDJ3; D not resolved. V was cut by 1 base and J by 0 bases, with 12 bases left in between. Germline CDR1 GEAIGNYY, CDR2 EKD. The CDR3 is 18 residues long.

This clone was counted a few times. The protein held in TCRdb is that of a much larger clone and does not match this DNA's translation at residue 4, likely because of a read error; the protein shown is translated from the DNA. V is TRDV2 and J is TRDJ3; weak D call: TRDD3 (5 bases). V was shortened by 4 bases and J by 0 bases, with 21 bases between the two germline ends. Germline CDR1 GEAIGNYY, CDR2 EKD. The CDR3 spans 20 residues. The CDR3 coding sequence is TGTGCCTGTGAAACCTTGGGGACCACGAACGGCTCCTGGGACACCCGACAGATGTTTTTC. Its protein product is CACETLGTTNGSWDTRQMFF.

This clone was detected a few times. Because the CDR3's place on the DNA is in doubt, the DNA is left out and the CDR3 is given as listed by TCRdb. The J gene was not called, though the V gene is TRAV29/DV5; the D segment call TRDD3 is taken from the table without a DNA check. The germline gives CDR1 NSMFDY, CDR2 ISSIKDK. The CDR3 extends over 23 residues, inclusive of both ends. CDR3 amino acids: CSVLLCSKRLAYETGGYHDKLIF.

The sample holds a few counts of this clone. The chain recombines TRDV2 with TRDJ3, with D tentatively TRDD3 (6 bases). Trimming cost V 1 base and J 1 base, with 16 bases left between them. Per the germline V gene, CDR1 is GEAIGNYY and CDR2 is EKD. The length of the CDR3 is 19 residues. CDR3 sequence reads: CACDTGTGFGSWDTRQMFF. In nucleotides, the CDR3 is TGTGCCTGTGACACGGGGACTGGGTTTGGTTCCTGGGACACCCGACAGATGTTTTTC.

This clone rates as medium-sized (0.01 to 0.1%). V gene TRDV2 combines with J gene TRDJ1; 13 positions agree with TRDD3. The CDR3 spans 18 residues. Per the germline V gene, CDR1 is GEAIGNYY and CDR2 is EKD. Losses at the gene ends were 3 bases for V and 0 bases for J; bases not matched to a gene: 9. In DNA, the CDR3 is TGTGCCTGTGACCCTATACTGGGGGATACGCGGTACACCGATAAACTCATCTTT. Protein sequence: CACDPILGDTRYTDKLIF.

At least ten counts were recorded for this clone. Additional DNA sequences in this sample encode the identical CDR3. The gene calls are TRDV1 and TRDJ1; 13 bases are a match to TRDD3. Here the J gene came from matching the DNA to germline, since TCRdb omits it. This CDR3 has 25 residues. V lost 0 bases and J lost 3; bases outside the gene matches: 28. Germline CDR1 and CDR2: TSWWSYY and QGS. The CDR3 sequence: CALGELPPTSRPYWGIRVEADKLIF. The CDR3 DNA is TGTGCTCTTGGGGAACTTCCCCCCACCTCTAGACCGTACTGGGGGATACGCGTTGAGGCCGATAAACTCATCTTT.

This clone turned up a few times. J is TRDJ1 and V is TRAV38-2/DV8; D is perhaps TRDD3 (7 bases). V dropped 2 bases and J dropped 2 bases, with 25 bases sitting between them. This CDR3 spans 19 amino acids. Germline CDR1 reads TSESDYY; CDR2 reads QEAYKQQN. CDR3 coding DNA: TGTGCTTATAGGAGTGCCGAGGGTCCTACTTTGGGGGAGACCGATAAACTCATCTTT. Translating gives CAYRSAEGPTLGETDKLIF.

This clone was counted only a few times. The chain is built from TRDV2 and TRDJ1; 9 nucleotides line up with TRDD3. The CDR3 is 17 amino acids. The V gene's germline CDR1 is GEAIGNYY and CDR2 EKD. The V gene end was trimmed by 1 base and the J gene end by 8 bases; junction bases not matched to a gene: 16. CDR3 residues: CACDTFYSGGSSGKLIF. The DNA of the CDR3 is TGTGCCTGTGACACTTTTTATTCTGGGGGATCCTCGGGCAAACTCATCTTT.

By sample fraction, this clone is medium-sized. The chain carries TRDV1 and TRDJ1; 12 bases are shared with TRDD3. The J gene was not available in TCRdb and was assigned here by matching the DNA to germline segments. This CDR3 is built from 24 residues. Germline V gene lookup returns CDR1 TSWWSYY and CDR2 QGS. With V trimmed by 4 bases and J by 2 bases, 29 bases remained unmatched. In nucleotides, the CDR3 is TGTGCTCTTGGGGGCTATCTCTCTTCCTTTACGCGTACCTGGGGGATACGGAGGACCGATAAACTCATCTTT. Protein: CALGGYLSSFTRTWGIRRTDKLIF.